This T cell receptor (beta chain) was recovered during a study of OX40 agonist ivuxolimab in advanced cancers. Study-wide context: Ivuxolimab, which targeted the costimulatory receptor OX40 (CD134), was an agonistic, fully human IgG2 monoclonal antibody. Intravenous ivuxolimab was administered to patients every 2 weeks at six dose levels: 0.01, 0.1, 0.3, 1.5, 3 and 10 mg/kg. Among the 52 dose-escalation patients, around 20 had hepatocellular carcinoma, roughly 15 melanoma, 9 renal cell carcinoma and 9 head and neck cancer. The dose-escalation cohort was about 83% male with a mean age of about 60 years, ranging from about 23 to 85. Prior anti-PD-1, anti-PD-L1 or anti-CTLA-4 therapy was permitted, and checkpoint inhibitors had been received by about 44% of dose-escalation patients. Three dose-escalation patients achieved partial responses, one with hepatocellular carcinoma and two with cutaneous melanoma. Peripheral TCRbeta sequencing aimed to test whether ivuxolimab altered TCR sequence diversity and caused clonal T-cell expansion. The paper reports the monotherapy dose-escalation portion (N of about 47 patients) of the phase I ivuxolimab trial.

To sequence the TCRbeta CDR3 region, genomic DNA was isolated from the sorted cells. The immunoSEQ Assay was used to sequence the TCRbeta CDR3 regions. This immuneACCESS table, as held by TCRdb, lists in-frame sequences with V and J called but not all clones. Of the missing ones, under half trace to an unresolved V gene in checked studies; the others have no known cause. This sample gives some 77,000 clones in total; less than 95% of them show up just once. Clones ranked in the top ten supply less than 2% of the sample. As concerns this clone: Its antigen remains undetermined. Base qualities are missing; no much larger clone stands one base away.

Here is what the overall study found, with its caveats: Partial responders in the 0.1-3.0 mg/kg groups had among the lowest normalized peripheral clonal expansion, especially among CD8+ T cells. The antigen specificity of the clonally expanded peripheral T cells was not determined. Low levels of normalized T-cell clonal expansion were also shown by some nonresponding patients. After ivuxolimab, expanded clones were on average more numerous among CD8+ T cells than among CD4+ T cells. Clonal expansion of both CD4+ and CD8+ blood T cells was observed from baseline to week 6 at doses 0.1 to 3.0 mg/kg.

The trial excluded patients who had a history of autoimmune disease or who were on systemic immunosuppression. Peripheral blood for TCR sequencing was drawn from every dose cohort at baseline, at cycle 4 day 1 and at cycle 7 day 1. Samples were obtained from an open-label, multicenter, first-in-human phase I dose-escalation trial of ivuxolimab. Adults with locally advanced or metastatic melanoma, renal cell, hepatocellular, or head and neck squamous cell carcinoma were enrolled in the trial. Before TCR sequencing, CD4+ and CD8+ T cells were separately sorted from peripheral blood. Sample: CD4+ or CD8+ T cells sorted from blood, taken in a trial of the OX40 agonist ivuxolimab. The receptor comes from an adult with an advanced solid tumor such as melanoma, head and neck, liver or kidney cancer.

The DNA is as follows: TGTGCCAGCAGCCCGGGACAGCCACCACTAAACACCATATATTTT. Protein translation: CASSPGQPPLNTIYF. The chain was built from TRBV7-2 and TRBJ1-3, with 7 middle bases fitting TRBD1. CDR1 and CDR2, looked up from the germline V gene, are SGHTA and FQGNSA. The CDR3 numbers 15 residues from cysteine through phenylalanine. The kept DNA is CDR3 alone, 45 bases in frame from the first base. Trimming accounts for 5 bases at V and 6 bases at J, while the number of junction bases matched to no gene is 10.